These 10 T cell receptor beta chains originate from one sample sequenced in a study of T cells in Graves' hyperthyroidism and ophthalmopathy. RNA transcripts served as the template for amplifying TCR beta CDR3 regions. The HTBI primer set drove a first-round RT-PCR of the TCR CDR3. TCRdb analysed the multiplex PCR reads with MiXCR anew, one entry per CDR3 protein. The sample carries approximately 400,000 distinct CDR3 sequences, over 11% recorded once. Sequencing was performed on blood. Receptors originate from a man over 45 with Graves' ophthalmopathy.

In its sample, this clonotype was seen many times. This rearrangement joins TRBV20-1 to TRBJ2-5; D may match TRBD1 or TRBD2 (5 bases each). This CDR3 comprises 13 residues. The V end was cut by 2 bases, the J end by 5 bases, with 12 bases between. Germline CDR1 DFQATT, CDR2 SNEGSKA (reference sequence). As DNA, the CDR3 is TGCAGTGCTAGAAAACCCGAGGGGGAGACCCAGTACTTC. Its protein product is CSARKPEGETQYF.

This clonotype was observed a few times. The chain has TRBV5-1 and TRBJ2-1; D is unresolved. Trimming left V 1 base short and J 6 bases short, with 17 bases between. CDR3 length: 16 residues. Germline V gene data show CDR1 as SGHRS and CDR2 as YFSETQ. CDR3: CASSLFDVGESNEQFF. The CDR3 coding sequence is TGCGCCAGCAGCTTGTTCGACGTAGGCGAAAGCAATGAGCAGTTCTTC.

This clonotype came up a few times. The chain links TRBV11-2 to TRBJ2-3; 8 nucleotides align to TRBD2. Trimming removed 6 bases from V and 3 bases from J; junction bases left unmatched: 11. Germline V gene lookup returns CDR1 SGHAT and CDR2 FQNNGV. The CDR3 loop spans 16 amino acids. CDR3 bases: TGTGCCAGCAGTTTATCGGGTGGCGGGAGGACAGATACGCAGTATTTT. Residues: CASSLSGGGRTDTQYF.

This clonotype was counted ten times or more. The V call is TRBV12-5, the J call TRBJ2-1; 11 nucleotides line up with TRBD2. The germline V gene has CDR1 LGHNT and CDR2 FRNRAP. V gave up 7 bases and J gave up 3 bases; unmatched junction bases: 11. The length of the CDR3 is 17 residues. In nucleotides, the CDR3 is TGTGCTAGTGCTTTCCTACTAGCGGGAGTGGACTACAATGAGCAGTTCTTC. Its translation: CASAFLLAGVDYNEQFF. Together with reference TRBV12-5 and TRBJ2-1, the CDR3 gives the full variable domain: DARVTQTPRHKVTEMGQEVTMRCQPILGHNTVFWYRQTMMQGLELLAYFRNRAPLDDSGMPKDRFSAEMPDATLATLKIQPSEPRDSAVYFCASAFLLAGVDYNEQFFGPGTRLTVL.

The chain links TRBV25-1 to TRBJ2-5; 13 positions agree with TRBD2. J gave up 2 bases and V 4 bases, and 4 bases lay outside the gene matches. The CDR3 runs to 16 residues. Germline loops: CDR1 MGHDK, CDR2 SYGVNS. CDR3 residues: CASSGGTSGVQETQYF. The CDR3 region has the DNA TGTGCCAGCAGTGGGGGGACTAGCGGGGTACAAGAGACCCAGTACTTC. The full variable domain, with the rest looked up from reference TRBV25-1 and TRBJ2-5, is EADIYQTPRYLVIGTGKKITLECSQTMGHDKMYWYQQDPGMELHLIHYSYGVNSTEKGDLSSESTVSRIRTEHFPLTLESARPSHTSQYLCASSGGTSGVQETQYFGPGTRLLVL.

This clonotype was counted only a few times. This sequence joins TRBV20-1 and TRBJ2-7, with D perhaps assigned TRBD1 or TRBD2 (5 bases each). The CDR3 has 14 amino acids. Trimming stripped 2 bases from V and 3 bases from J, with 14 bases between. Germline values: CDR1 DFQATT, CDR2 SNEGSKA (reference sequence). Here the CDR3 reads CSARTRVGVYEQYF. CDR3 bases: TGCAGTGCTAGAACGCGTGTGGGGGTCTACGAGCAGTACTTC.

In its sample, this clonotype was seen many times. V is TRBV29-1 and J is TRBJ1-1; a possible D gene is TRBD1 (6 bases). CDR1 and CDR2 from the germline V gene are SQVTM and ANQGSEA. Trimming cost V 6 bases and J 6 bases, with 17 bases left between them. CDR3 length equals 13 residues. CDR3 sequence reads: CSVGAVGQPEAFF. The CDR3 bases are TGCAGCGTCGGCGCCGTCGGACAGCCTGAAGCTTTCTTT.

This clonotype was detected many times. This chain connects TRBV10-1 to TRBJ2-1; D gene unclear. Germline V lookup: CDR1 WNHNN, CDR2 SYGVQD (reference sequence). The CDR3 contains 15 residues. With 3 bases removed from V and 6 bases from J, the gap between germline ends came to 15 bases. DNA of the CDR3: TGCGCCAGCAGTGAAACCCGTCTCGTGGGCAATGAGCAGTTCTTC. It encodes CASSETRLVGNEQFF.

Here the CDR3 DNA reads TGTGCCAGCAGCTTGGTTTCAGCTACTAACTATGGCTACACCTTC. Translated, it gives CASSLVSATNYGYTF. The rearrangement links TRBV7-2 to TRBJ1-2; D is unresolved. CDR1 is SGHTA and CDR2 is FQGNSA in the germline V gene. V lost 3 bases, J lost 0 bases, and 11 bases lay in between. This CDR3 has 15 amino acids.

This clonotype showed up many times. The J gene is TRBJ2-2, the V gene TRBV28, with D possibly being TRBD1 or TRBD2 (5 bases each). CDR1 and CDR2 from the germline V gene are MDHEN and SYDVKM. The CDR3 is 14 amino acids. V shed 5 bases and J shed 6 bases, with 13 bases lying between them. The DNA for the CDR3 is TGTGCCAGCAGTACCGGGACCATGCCCGGGGAGCTGTTTTTT. It encodes CASSTGTMPGELFF.